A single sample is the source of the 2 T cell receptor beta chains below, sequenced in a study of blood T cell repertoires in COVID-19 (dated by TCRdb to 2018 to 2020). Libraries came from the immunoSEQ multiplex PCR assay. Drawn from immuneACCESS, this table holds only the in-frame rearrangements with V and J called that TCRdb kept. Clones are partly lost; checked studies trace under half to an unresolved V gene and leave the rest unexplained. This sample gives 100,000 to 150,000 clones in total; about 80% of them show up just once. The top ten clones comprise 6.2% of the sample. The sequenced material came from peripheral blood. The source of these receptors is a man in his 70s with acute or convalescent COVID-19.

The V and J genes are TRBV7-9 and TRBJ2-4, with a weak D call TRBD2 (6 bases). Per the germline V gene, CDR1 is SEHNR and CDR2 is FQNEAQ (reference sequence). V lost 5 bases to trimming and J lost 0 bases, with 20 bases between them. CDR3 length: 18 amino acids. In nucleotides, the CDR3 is TGTGCCAGCAGCGCGGGTGGCCGGGGGTCCCTAGCCAAAAACATTCAGTACTTC. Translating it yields CASSAGGRGSLAKNIQYF.

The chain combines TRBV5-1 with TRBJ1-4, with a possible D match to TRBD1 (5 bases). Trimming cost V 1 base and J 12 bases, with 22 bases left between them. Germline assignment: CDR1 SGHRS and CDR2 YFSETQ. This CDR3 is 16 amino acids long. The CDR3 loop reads CASSLWGESGNRQLFF. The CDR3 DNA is TGCGCCAGCAGCTTGTGGGGGGAATCAGGCAATAGGCAACTGTTTTTT. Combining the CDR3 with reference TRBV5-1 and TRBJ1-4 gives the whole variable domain KAGVTQTPRYLIKTRGQQVTLSCSPISGHRSVSWYQQTPGQGLQFLFEYFSETQRNKGNFPGRFSGRQFSNSRSEMNVSTLELGDSALYLCASSLWGESGNRQLFFGSGTQLSVL.